The 32 T cell receptor beta chains given below trace back to one sample, sequenced in a study of T cell responses to AZD1222 COVID-19 vaccine. Sequenced by immunoSEQ multiplex PCR; TCRdb stores in-frame clones only, minus some. The sample contains 150,000 or so clones, approximately 88% of which appear only once. Sequencing used peripheral blood, obtained on day 0 of AZD1222 vaccination. The source of these receptors is an adult in good health.

Concerning this clone: Other DNA sequences in this specimen translate into the identical CDR3. The chain uses TRBV19 and TRBJ2-5; D uncertain. V lost 3 bases and J lost 2, with 7 bases in between. Per the germline V gene, CDR1 is LNHDA and CDR2 is SQIVND (reference sequence). The CDR3 has 13 residues. The CDR3 coding sequence is TGTGCCAGTAGTATGAAGAATCAAGAGACCCAGTACTTC. This gives the protein CASSMKNQETQYF.

The table lists this clone with a few counts. V gene TRBV5-1 combines with J gene TRBJ2-5; 7 bases match TRBD2. V lost 0 bases to trimming and J lost 9 bases; unmatched junction nucleotides: 8. Germline loops: CDR1 SGHRS, CDR2 YFSETQ. The CDR3 totals 14 residues. CDR3 sequence reads: CASSLEGGPSAQYF. Here the CDR3 DNA reads TGCGCCAGCAGCTTGGAGGGAGGGCCTTCCGCCCAGTACTTC. The full variable domain, its missing parts supplied by reference TRBV5-1 and TRBJ2-5, is KAGVTQTPRYLIKTRGQQVTLSCSPISGHRSVSWYQQTPGQGLQFLFEYFSETQRNKGNFPGRFSGRQFSNSRSEMNVSTLELGDSALYLCASSLEGGPSAQYFGPGTRLLVL.

The V and J genes are TRBV19 and TRBJ1-1; no clear D gene. The length of the CDR3 is 13 residues. Germline-derived CDR1 and CDR2 are LNHDA and SQIVND (reference sequence). Trimming took 1 base from V and 6 from J, leaving 9 bases between them. CDR3 DNA: TGTGCCAGTAGTATAGCCGCGTACGCTGAAGCTTTCTTT. Its protein product is CASSIAAYAEAFF.

This rearrangement joins TRBV29-1 to TRBJ2-7; 7 bases match TRBD1. The V segment lost 4 bases and the J segment 1 base; nucleotides outside the gene matches: 4. The CDR3 consists of 13 residues. Germline lookup yields CDR1 SQVTM and CDR2 ANQGSEA. The CDR3 nucleotides read TGCAGCGTTGTCCCAGGGGGTTCCTACGAGCAGTACTTC. It encodes CSVVPGGSYEQYF.

This rearrangement joins TRBV6-5 to TRBJ1-1, with D perhaps TRBD1 (5 bases). Germline assignment: CDR1 MNHEY and CDR2 SVGAGI. Trimming cost V 2 bases and J 6 bases, with 13 bases left between them. The CDR3 runs 14 residues. The CDR3 sequence: CASSYTGVMAEAFF. In DNA form, the CDR3 reads TGTGCCAGCAGTTACACGGGGGTTATGGCTGAAGCTTTCTTT.

This clone was seen only a few times. The chain is built from TRBV29-1 and TRBJ1-2; 9 positions match TRBD1. Germline V CDR1 and CDR2: SQVTM, ANQGSEA. The CDR3 is made up of 13 amino acids. Losses at the gene ends were 6 bases for V and 4 bases for J; bases not matched to a gene: 6. In DNA, the CDR3 is TGCAGCGTGCCGGGACAGGGCCTCTATGGCTACACCTTC. It encodes CSVPGQGLYGYTF. The full variable domain, rest sourced from reference TRBV29-1 and TRBJ1-2, is SAVISQKPSRDICQRGTSLTIQCQVDSQVTMMFWYRQQPGQSLTLIATANQGSEATYESGFVIDKFPISRPNLTFSTLTVSNMSPEDSSIYLCSVPGQGLYGYTFGSGTRLTVV.

This sequence joins TRBV7-3 and TRBJ2-2; no firm D call. Trimming stripped 2 bases from V and 7 bases from J, with 8 bases between. The CDR3 sequence is 13 residues long. CDR1 and CDR2 (germline): SGHTA, FQGTGA. DNA of the CDR3: TGTGCCAGCAGCTTAGGCAGTAGCGGGGAGCTGTTTTTT. Protein sequence: CASSLGSSGELFF.

The chain combines TRBV5-1 with TRBJ1-6, with TRBD1 matching over 7 bases. The CDR3 spans 14 residues. J lost 6 bases, V lost 4 bases, and 4 bases had no gene match. CDR1 is SGHRS and CDR2 is YFSETQ in the germline V gene. The chain's CDR3 is CASSTGQVNSPLHF. The CDR3 DNA sequence: TGCGCCAGCAGCACTGGACAGGTTAATTCACCCCTCCACTTT.

The chain combines TRBV3-1 (or the pseudogene TRBV3-2) with TRBJ1-5; D may be TRBD1 (5 bases). The V and J ends lost 0 bases and 7 bases respectively, with 10 bases between them. This CDR3 region has 14 residues. Germline V lookup: CDR1 LGHDT, CDR2 YNNKEL (reference sequence). The CDR3 region has the DNA TGTGCCAGCAGCCAAGATCCCAGGGAGCAGCCCCAGCATTTT. This codes for CASSQDPREQPQHF.

This chain connects TRBV6-2 or TRBV6-3 to TRBJ1-1; possible D gene TRBD1, 5 bases. Trimming pared 2 bases from V and 7 bases from J, leaving 14 bases between. CDR1 MNHEY and CDR2 SVGEGT come from the germline V gene. The CDR3 runs 14 residues. This CDR3 is CASSYVRGKGEAFF. Here the CDR3 DNA reads TGTGCCAGCAGTTACGTAAGGGGTAAAGGTGAAGCTTTCTTT.

V is TRBV5-6 and J is TRBJ2-2; perhaps TRBD1 as D (5 bases). This CDR3 comprises 14 residues. CDR1 SGHDT and CDR2 YYEEEE come from the germline V gene. The V end lost 5 bases, the J end lost 5 bases, and 13 bases lay between the germline ends. CDR3 DNA: TGTGCCAGCAGGGCAGGTCCAGGGACCGGGGAGCTGTTTTTT. As protein: CASRAGPGTGELFF. Full variable domain (rest looked up from reference TRBV5-6 and TRBJ2-2): DAGVTQSPTHLIKTRGQQVTLRCSPKSGHDTVSWYQQALGQGPQFIFQYYEEEERQRGNFPDRFSGHQFPNYSSELNVNALLLGDSALYLCASRAGPGTGELFFGEGSRLTVL.

In nucleotides, the CDR3 is TGTGCCAGCAGTTCAGCCACAGGGTGGGATACGCAGTATTTT. Protein product: CASSSATGWDTQYF. The genes are TRBV27 and TRBJ2-3, with D possibly being TRBD1 (6 bases). Trimming cost V 4 bases and J 6 bases, with 14 bases left between them. Germline CDR1 is MNHEY and CDR2 is SMNVEV (reference sequence). The CDR3 is made up of 14 amino acids.

J is TRBJ1-2 and V is TRBV6-6; D is possibly TRBD1 (6 bases). The CDR3 totals 14 residues. Trimming cost V 0 bases and J 6 bases, with 11 bases left between them. CDR1 and CDR2 from the germline V gene are MNHNY and SVGAGI (reference sequence). The CDR3 sequence: CASSYSGGGDGYTF. CDR3 DNA: TGTGCCAGCAGTTACTCGGGGGGGGGCGATGGCTACACCTTC.

This clone has a handful of counts. The chain has TRBV30 and TRBJ2-6, with 7 nucleotides matching TRBD1. The CDR3 spans 19 residues. From germline, CDR1 is GTSNPN and CDR2 SVGIG (reference sequence). With 4 bases clipped from V and 4 bases from J, the junction kept 19 bases outside the gene matches. The chain's CDR3 is CAWTNRGSPPWGGANVLTF. The CDR3 DNA follows: TGTGCCTGGACTAACAGGGGCTCCCCTCCTTGGGGCGGGGCCAACGTCCTGACTTTC.

This clone appeared a few times. The gene calls are TRBV2 and TRBJ1-1; D gene ambiguous. In germline, CDR1 is SNHLY, CDR2 FYNNEI. Between the trimmed V and J ends, which lost 6 bases and 0 bases, there was a span of 11 bases. The CDR3 totals 14 residues. The CDR3 is CASRPGLMNTEAFF. The CDR3 coding sequence is TGTGCCAGCAGACCAGGCTTAATGAACACTGAAGCTTTCTTT.

The chain couples TRBV5-8 to TRBJ2-3, with a weak D call TRBD1 (6 bases). Germline assignment: CDR1 SGHTS and CDR2 YDEGEE. V dropped 2 bases and J dropped 0 bases, with 16 bases sitting between them. The CDR3 is 17 residues long. CDR3 region: CASSLGGRPASTDTQYF. CDR3 bases: TGTGCCAGCAGCTTAGGGGGACGTCCTGCTAGCACAGATACGCAGTATTTT.

The chain uses TRBV5-4 and TRBJ2-3; TRBD2 might be the D (5 bases). The V end was cut by 1 base, the J end by 3 bases, with 12 bases between. CDR1 is SGHNT, CDR2 YYREEE, per germline (reference sequence). The CDR3 has 15 residues. DNA for the CDR3: TGTGCCAGCAGCTTGTCTGGGAGCCCGACAGATACGCAGTATTTT. This encodes CASSLSGSPTDTQYF.

The CDR3 spells CASSTGLRGNEQFF. The DNA of the CDR3 is TGTGCCAGCAGCACCGGGTTACGGGGGAATGAGCAGTTCTTC. The chain carries TRBV9 and TRBJ2-1; tentatively, D is TRBD2 (6 bases). The CDR3 extends over 14 amino acids. V shed 4 bases and J shed 7 bases, with 15 bases lying between them. The germline gives CDR1 SGDLS, CDR2 YYNGEE. The full variable domain, in which reference TRBV9 and TRBJ2-1 provide the parts outside the CDR3, is DSGVTQTPKHLITATGQRVTLRCSPRSGDLSVYWYQQSLDQGLQFLIQYYNGEERAKGNILERFSAQQFPDLHSELNLSSLELGDSALYFCASSTGLRGNEQFFGPGTRLTVL.

The genes are TRBV2 and TRBJ2-7; D is perhaps TRBD2 (5 bases). Per germline, CDR1 SNHLY and CDR2 FYNNEI. V lost 4 bases and J 4 bases, leaving 5 bases between the germline ends. This CDR3 comprises 11 residues. The CDR3 region has the DNA TGTGCCAGCAGTGGGAGGTACGAGCAGTACTTC. As protein: CASSGRYEQYF.

The genes are TRBV6-5 and TRBJ1-1, with a possible D match to TRBD1 (6 bases). This CDR3 is 14 amino acids long. The ends were cut back, 2 bases at V and 1 base at J, with 8 bases in the middle. The germline V gene encodes CDR1 MNHEY and CDR2 SVGAGI. For the CDR3, the DNA is TGTGCCAGCAGTTACGGCAGGGGGAACACTGAAGCTTTCTTT. This gives the protein CASSYGRGNTEAFF.

The chain carries TRBV6-5 and TRBJ1-2; D perhaps matches TRBD1 (6 bases). Deletions cut 7 bases from V and 8 bases from J, with 17 bases between. The CDR3 spans 13 residues. Germline CDR1 and CDR2: MNHEY and SVGAGI. CDR3 loop: CASTNAGARGYTF. The DNA of the CDR3 is TGTGCCAGCACGAACGCGGGGGCGAGGGGCTACACCTTC.

This clone was seen ten or more times. The V gene is TRBV6-2 or TRBV6-3, the J gene TRBJ2-7, with a weak D call TRBD1 (6 bases). This CDR3 has 16 residues. V was shortened by 5 bases and J by 2 bases, with 19 bases between the two germline ends. CDR1 is MNHEY, CDR2 SVGEGT, per germline. The CDR3: CASSPIDGQRTYEQYF. CDR3 in DNA: TGTGCCAGCAGTCCCATTGACGGACAGAGAACCTACGAGCAGTACTTC.

This chain uses TRBV7-9 with TRBJ1-1, with D unresolved. This CDR3 spans 12 amino acids. V was shortened by 5 bases and J by 7 bases, with 11 bases between the two germline ends. In germline, CDR1 is SEHNR, CDR2 FQNEAQ (reference sequence). The CDR3 loop is CASSTHLGEAFF. The CDR3 bases are TGTGCCAGCAGCACCCACCTAGGTGAAGCTTTCTTT.

In its sample, this clone was seen once. The chain has TRBV5-4 and TRBJ2-7; TRBD2 might be the D (5 bases). This CDR3 region has 13 residues. The ends were cut back, 4 bases at V and 2 bases at J, with 10 bases in the middle. CDR1 and CDR2 from the germline V gene are SGHNT and YYREEE (reference sequence). In DNA form, the CDR3 reads TGTGCCAGCAGCCTGGACTCGCCCTACGAGCAGTACTTC. Amino acids: CASSLDSPYEQYF.

This clone was found once. This chain uses TRBV7-2 with TRBJ1-2; possible D gene TRBD1, 5 bases. The CDR3 length is 14 residues. V was clipped by 3 bases and J by 6 bases, with 14 bases between them. Germline V gene sequence: CDR1 SGHTA, CDR2 FQGNSA. CDR3 DNA: TGTGCCAGCAGCTTGGTGCAGGGAGGGAATGGCTACACCTTC. The encoded protein is CASSLVQGGNGYTF.

Only one count was recorded for this clone. CDR3 region: CASRKEGLGETQYF. CDR3 nucleotides: TGTGCCAGCAGAAAGGAGGGCCTCGGGGAGACCCAGTACTTC. The chain carries TRBV6-5 and TRBJ2-5; D perhaps matches TRBD2 (6 bases). Trimming stripped 6 bases from V and 5 bases from J, with 16 bases between. The CDR3 extends over 14 amino acids. Germline-derived CDR1 and CDR2 are MNHEY and SVGAGI.

The CDR3 DNA follows: TGTGCCAGCAGTTACTCTCCGGGGACTAGCGGGCACTACGAGCAGTACTTC. Its translation: CASSYSPGTSGHYEQYF. The chain links TRBV6-2 or TRBV6-3 to TRBJ2-7; 12 nucleotides line up with TRBD2. The CDR3 length is 17 residues. The V gene's germline CDR1 is MNHEY and CDR2 SVGEGT. J lost 3 bases, V lost 0 bases, and 6 bases had no gene match.

J is TRBJ1-3 and V is TRBV6-5; D remains unclear. The CDR3 contains 15 residues. CDR1 and CDR2 (germline): MNHEY, SVGAGI. V was shortened by 4 bases and J by 4 bases, with 14 bases between the two germline ends. In DNA, the CDR3 is TGTGCCAGCAGTTCGAAGGCTCGCGTGGGAAACACCATATATTTT. Translation gives CASSSKARVGNTIYF.

The CDR3 sequence is CATSFDRIGETQYF. CDR3 sequence (DNA): TGTGCCACCTCCTTCGACAGGATAGGAGAGACCCAGTACTTC. This rearrangement joins TRBV2 to TRBJ2-5; weak D call: TRBD1 (6 bases). The CDR3 totals 14 residues. Germline V CDR1 and CDR2: SNHLY, FYNNEI. V was shortened by 10 bases and J by 4 bases, with 19 bases between the two germline ends. The full variable domain, its missing parts supplied by reference TRBV2 and TRBJ2-5, is EPEVTQTPSHQVTQMGQEVILRCVPISNHLYFYWYRQILGQKVEFLVSFYNNEISEKSEIFDDQFSVERPDGSNFTLKIRSTKLEDSAMYFCATSFDRIGETQYFGPGTRLLVL.

This clone has just one count. The chain combines TRBV6-2 or TRBV6-3 with TRBJ1-2; the D gene is possibly TRBD1 (5 bases). The V gene lost 4 bases and the J gene lost 7 bases, with 13 bases spanning the gap. This CDR3 spans 13 amino acids. Per the germline V gene, CDR1 is MNHEY and CDR2 is SVGEGT. The CDR3 DNA sequence: TGTGCCAGCAGTTCGACAGTCCCGGCTGGCTACACCTTC. Its translation is CASSSTVPAGYTF.

The chain employs TRBV5-7 and TRBJ2-1; tentatively, D is TRBD1 (6 bases). TRBV5-7 is labeled an ORF, and its function is uncertain. This CDR3 is 16 amino acids long. V was trimmed by 0 bases and J by 5 bases, leaving 15 bases between them. CDR3 region: CASSLAMQGKNNEQFF. The CDR3, as DNA: TGTGCCAGCAGCTTGGCTATGCAGGGGAAAAACAATGAGCAGTTCTTC.

V usage is TRBV7-3 and J usage is TRBJ1-6; 7 bases align to TRBD1. The germline V gene has CDR1 SGHTA and CDR2 FQGTGA. This CDR3 spans 15 amino acids. Germline trimming cut 5 bases from V and 4 bases from J; bases unmatched to any gene: 5. DNA of the CDR3: TGTGCCAGCAGCCTAGGGGGACAGTATAATTCACCCCTCCACTTT. Translated: CASSLGGQYNSPLHF.